Each of the 10 T cell receptor beta chains below was sequenced from the same sample in a study of blood T cell repertoires in COVID-19. The data were produced by immunoSEQ multiplex PCR, yet TCRdb's version contains in-frame clones alone and is incomplete. The sample holds over 200,000 clones, roughly 85% seen once. The source material was peripheral blood. These receptors were collected from a woman between 40 and 50 years old with active or convalescent COVID-19.

The V call is TRBV9, the J call TRBJ2-5, with TRBD2 matching over 10 bases. The CDR3 runs 14 residues. Germline trimming cut 0 bases from V and 6 bases from J; bases unmatched to any gene: 2. Germline V gives CDR1 SGDLS, CDR2 YYNGEE. This CDR3 reads CASSVASGRKTQYF. CDR3 nucleotide sequence: TGTGCCAGCAGCGTAGCTAGCGGGAGAAAGACCCAGTACTTC.

The rearrangement links TRBV6-2 or TRBV6-3 to TRBJ2-1; 7 nucleotides agree with TRBD1. With V trimmed by 4 bases and J by 4 bases, 1 base remained unmatched. Germline lookup yields CDR1 MNHEY and CDR2 SVGEGT. The CDR3 sequence is 13 residues long. CDR3 region: CASSLGQYNEQFF. The CDR3, as DNA: TGTGCCAGCAGTTTGGGACAGTACAATGAGCAGTTCTTC.

This clone has just a few counts. This chain links TRBV6-1 with TRBJ2-4; the D gene is possibly TRBD1 (6 bases). The CDR3 runs to 14 residues. Germline assignment: CDR1 MNHNS and CDR2 SASEGT. V was cut by 1 base and J by 6 bases, with 10 bases left in between. Here the CDR3 reads CASSEVRGRNIQYF. CDR3 nucleotides: TGTGCCAGCAGTGAAGTCAGGGGACGAAACATTCAGTACTTC.

The chain has TRBV18 and TRBJ1-1; possible D gene TRBD1, 5 bases. The CDR3 runs 15 residues. Deletions cut 4 bases from V and 2 bases from J, with 14 bases between. Germline V lookup: CDR1 KGHSH, CDR2 LQKENI. The CDR3 nucleotides read TGTGCCAGCTCACTCCGAACAGACAGCAACACTGAAGCTTTCTTT. Its translation is CASSLRTDSNTEAFF.

This clone occurred a few times. This chain connects TRBV6-5 to TRBJ1-4; D is perhaps TRBD1 (6 bases). The V and J ends lost 7 bases and 6 bases respectively, with 18 bases between them. The length of the CDR3 is 15 residues. Germline loops: CDR1 MNHEY, CDR2 SVGAGI. The CDR3 reads CASMVGGGGHEKLFF. The CDR3 region has the DNA TGTGCCAGCATGGTGGGAGGGGGAGGACATGAAAAACTGTTTTTT.

This chain joins TRBV13 and TRBJ1-4; possibly TRBD1 for D (5 bases). The CDR3 sequence is 18 residues long. V was pared by 0 bases and J by 5 bases, with 19 bases between. Germline V CDR1 and CDR2: PRHDT, FYEKMQ (reference sequence). The DNA of the CDR3 is TGTGCCAGCAGCTTAGGTTGGCAGGGAGGTCGTTACAATGAAAAACTGTTTTTT. It yields the protein CASSLGWQGGRYNEKLFF.

This clone was counted only a few times. The CDR3 here is CASSKFRPPTPPQHF. The CDR3 DNA sequence: TGTGCCAGCAGCAAATTTCGCCCTCCGACACCGCCCCAGCATTTT. V usage is TRBV21-1 and J usage is TRBJ1-5; TRBD1, the D gene given by the table, was not confirmed from the DNA. TRBV21-1 is reported as a pseudogene. The CDR3 contains 15 residues.

The chain carries TRBV3-1 (or the pseudogene TRBV3-2) and TRBJ1-2; a weak D match, TRBD1 (5 bases). Germline CDR1 is LGHDT and CDR2 is YNNKEL (reference sequence). V lost 0 bases and J 3 bases, leaving 11 bases between the germline ends. This CDR3 comprises 15 residues. CDR3 in DNA: TGTGCCAGCAGCCAAGAAGGGGAACCCTACTATGGCTACACCTTC. Its translation is CASSQEGEPYYGYTF.

This chain joins TRBV18 and TRBJ2-1; 7 bases are a match to TRBD2. CDR1 KGHSH and CDR2 LQKENI come from the germline V gene. The V and J ends lost 4 bases and 0 bases, in that order; junction bases with no gene match: 3. CDR3 length: 15 residues. The CDR3, as DNA: TGTGCCAGCTCACGAACGGGGGGCTCCTACAATGAGCAGTTCTTC. Translated, it gives CASSRTGGSYNEQFF.

V is TRBV9 and J is TRBJ2-5; 8 bases are shared with TRBD2. The CDR3 is 15 amino acids. Germline CDR1 and CDR2: SGDLS and YYNGEE. The trim removed 4 bases at V and 2 bases at J, leaving 7 bases unmatched. CDR3 sequence (DNA): TGTGCCAGCAGCTCCCGCGGGGGGTTACAAGAGACCCAGTACTTC. Translation: CASSSRGGLQETQYF.